This T cell receptor beta chain is drawn from a study of T cells in Graves' hyperthyroidism and ophthalmopathy (dated by TCRdb to 2018 to 2020). Describing the broader study: Peripheral blood samples were taken at the time of initial diagnosis, prior to any treatment. To identify distinguishing TCR V-J signatures, a discovery cohort of around 100 patients was used, comprising under 45 with Graves' ophthalmopathy and around 60 with stable Graves' hyperthyroidism. Whether ophthalmopathy could be predicted prospectively was tested in an independent validation cohort made up of about 18 hyperthyroidism patients plus 17 patients who later progressed to ophthalmopathy. The 95 to 100 discovery patients were randomly divided into training and test sets at a 7:3 ratio. In addition, the study compared T-cell repertoires in thyroid tissue and in blood from about six Graves' hyperthyroidism patients. Following sampling, methimazole starting at 30 mg daily was given to hyperthyroidism patients, and high-dose intravenous methylprednisolone was given to ophthalmopathy patients. TCR Vbeta CDR3 sequencing of fewer than 150 peripheral blood samples (more than 40 ophthalmopathy, about 75 hyperthyroidism and some 17 progressor patients) is reported in the paper. Paper-wide results and their limitations: Sample size was not statistically predetermined, and blinding of investigators to group allocation was not performed. In cross-validation, a model built on a 13 V-J signature told ophthalmopathy apart from stable hyperthyroidism with approximately 91% sensitivity and approximately 81% specificity, and in testing the same model reached 80%/75%. Most expanded thyroid clonotypes (frequency above 0.001) were also found in blood, which suggests that blood repertoires may mirror thyroid immune responses. In validation, the model predicted progression to ophthalmopathy with 55% to 71% sensitivity and over 72% specificity, a median of approximately 6.7 months before onset.

This clonotype was detected a few times. Its antigen is unknown. No base quality values were provided; no much bigger clone lies one nucleotide off. Amplification of TCR beta CDR3 regions was carried out from RNA transcripts. The first round of RT-PCR for the TCR CDR3 was performed with the HTBI primer set and the Qiagen OneStep RT-PCR kit. The libraries were constructed in a second round of multiplex PCR and then size-selected and purified. Paired-end sequencing of the libraries was performed with 100 bp reads on an Illumina HiSeq2000. Per the source publication's procedure: Raw data were processed with SOAPnuke, discarding reads with adapters, uncalled bases, mean Phred below 15, or no exact constant-primer or identifier match. COPE v1.2.5 was used to merge the high-quality paired reads, and each unique nucleotide sequence was defined as a clonotype. MiTCR v1.1 was used to align the clonotypes against IMGT TRBV, TRBD and TRBJ reference segments. The analysis included only V-J combinations with a frequency above 0.0001, which together covered 99% to 99.2% of the repertoires. The TCS score was defined as F50 (clonal expansion) divided by E x V (chaos), with BLOSUM62-based TCRdist calculated between CDR3 peptides within each V-J. Welch's t-statistics and random forest reduced 514 V-J features to about 12, which were used in a naive Bayes classifier (R e1071). TCRdb cleaned the public reads at Q25 with fastp, built clones with MiXCR and kept in-frame beta chains. Duplicate CDR3 protein sequences are folded into a single record with the most common DNA and genes. TCRdb's processing, not the authors' own work, is the source of the V and J calls. This sample comprises approximately 350,000 distinct CDR3 sequences, about 16% of them detected only once. Around 20% of the sample belongs to the ten largest clones.

Ophthalmopathy patients had moderately to severely active disease, with a Clinical Activity Score of 3 or more, a NOSPECS grade of 4 or more, and a disease duration of less than 3 months. Any patient with an uncontrolled infection, another autoimmune disease, pregnancy or lactation was excluded. Diagnoses relied on clinical symptoms, serum thyroxine and TRAb, thyroid ultrasound and orbital computed tomography. Ficoll-Paque density gradient centrifugation was used to isolate PBMCs from 8 to 10 ml of fresh peripheral blood. Trizol reagent was used to extract total RNA, and RNA quality was then checked on an Agilent 2100 Bioanalyzer. This receptor was identified in a woman in her sixties with Graves' ophthalmopathy. The sample was blood.

The nucleotide sequence reads TGTGCCAGCATTACAGGGGGTTGGAATCAGCCCCAGCATTTT. Translation gives CASITGGWNQPQHF. This receptor chain uses TRBV6-1 and TRBJ1-5, and TRBD1 aligns with 8 junction nucleotides. V is trimmed back by 7 bases and J by 4 bases, and the junction contains 6 bases that no gene match accounts for. Based on the germline V gene, the CDR1 and CDR2 sequences are MNHNS and SASEGT. The CDR3 numbers 14 residues from cysteine through phenylalanine. The entry retains the CDR3 DNA only, 42 bases that are in frame from base 1.